Detailed here is one T cell receptor (beta chain). Antigen unknown. The data derive from a study of T-cell memory formation after mild COVID-19. TCRdb ran MiXCR on the 5' RACE reads and lists one entry per CDR3 protein. Of under 300,000 distinct CDR3 sequences in the sample, over 15% are singletons; the top ten hold about 23%. V was trimmed by 2 bases and J by 0 bases, leaving 8 bases between them. The CDR3 extends over 15 amino acids. CDR1 is SGHTA, CDR2 FQGTGA, per germline. Study findings and constraints: Cross-reactive memory apparently joined, as some responding clones appeared in pre-infection memory. The authors left the SARS-CoV-2 specificity of second-wave clones peaking on day 37 unconfirmed.

This chain uses TRBV7-3 with TRBJ2-1, with unresolved D. Sequenced material: PBMCs or a T cell subset sorted from them (not recorded which). This receptor was obtained from a man younger than 30 who had mild COVID-19 (a few samples of this study predate the infection). Cell type and time point are not known. The CDR3 DNA reads TGTGCCAGCAGCTTATTTTCTAGCTCCTACAATGAGCAGTTCTTC. It codes for CASSLFSSSYNEQFF.